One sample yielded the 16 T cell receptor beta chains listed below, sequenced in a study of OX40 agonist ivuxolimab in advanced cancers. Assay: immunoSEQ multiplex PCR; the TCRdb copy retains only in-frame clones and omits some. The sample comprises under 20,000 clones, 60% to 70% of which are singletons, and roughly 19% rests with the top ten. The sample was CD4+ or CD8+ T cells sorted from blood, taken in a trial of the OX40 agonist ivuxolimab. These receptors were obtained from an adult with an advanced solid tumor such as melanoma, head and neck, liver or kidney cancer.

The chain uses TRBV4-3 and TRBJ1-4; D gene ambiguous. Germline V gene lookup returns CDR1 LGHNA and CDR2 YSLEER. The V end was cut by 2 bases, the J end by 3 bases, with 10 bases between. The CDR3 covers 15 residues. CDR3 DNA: TGCGCCAGCAGCCAATCAGGAGAAGCTAATGAAAAACTGTTTTTT. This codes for CASSQSGEANEKLFF.

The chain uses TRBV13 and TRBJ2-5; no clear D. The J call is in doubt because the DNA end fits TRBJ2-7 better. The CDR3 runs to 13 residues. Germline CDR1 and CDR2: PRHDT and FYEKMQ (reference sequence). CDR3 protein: CASSLGQSYEQYF. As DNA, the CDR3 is TGTGCCAGCAGCTTAGGCCAGAGCTACGAGCAGTACTTC.

This CDR3 is CASSDSRDNYEQYF. The CDR3 nucleotides are TGTGCCAGCAGTGATTCCCGGGACAACTACGAGCAGTACTTC. This chain connects TRBV5-4 to TRBJ2-7; tentatively, D is TRBD1 (6 bases). This CDR3 contains 14 residues. V lost 5 bases and J lost 3, with 15 bases in between. The germline V gene encodes CDR1 SGHNT and CDR2 YYREEE (reference sequence).

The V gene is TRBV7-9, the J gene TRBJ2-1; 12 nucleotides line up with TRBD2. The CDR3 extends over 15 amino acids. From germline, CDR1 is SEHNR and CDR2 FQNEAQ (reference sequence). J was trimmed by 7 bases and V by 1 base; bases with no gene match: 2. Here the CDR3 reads CASSLGTSGINEQFF. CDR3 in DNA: TGTGCCAGCAGCTTAGGGACTAGCGGGATAAATGAGCAGTTCTTC. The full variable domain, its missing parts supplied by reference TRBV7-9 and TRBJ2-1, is DTGVSQNPRHKITKRGQNVTFRCDPISEHNRLYWYRQTLGQGPEFLTYFQNEAQLEKSRLLSDRFSAERPKGSFSTLEIQRTEQGDSAMYLCASSLGTSGINEQFFGPGTRLTVL.

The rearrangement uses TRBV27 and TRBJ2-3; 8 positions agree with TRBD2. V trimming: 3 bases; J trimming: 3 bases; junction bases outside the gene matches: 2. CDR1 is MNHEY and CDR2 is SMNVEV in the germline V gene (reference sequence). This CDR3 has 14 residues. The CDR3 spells CASSLTGGTDTQYF. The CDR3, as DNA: TGTGCCAGCAGTTTGACGGGAGGGACAGATACGCAGTATTTT.

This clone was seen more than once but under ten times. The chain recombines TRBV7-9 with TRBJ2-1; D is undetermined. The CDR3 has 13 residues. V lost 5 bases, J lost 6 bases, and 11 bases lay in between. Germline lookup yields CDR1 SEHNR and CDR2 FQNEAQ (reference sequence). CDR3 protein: CASSQYSTNEQFF. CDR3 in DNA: TGTGCCAGCAGCCAATATAGTACCAATGAGCAGTTCTTC. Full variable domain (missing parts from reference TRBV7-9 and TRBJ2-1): DTGVSQNPRHKITKRGQNVTFRCDPISEHNRLYWYRQTLGQGPEFLTYFQNEAQLEKSRLLSDRFSAERPKGSFSTLEIQRTEQGDSAMYLCASSQYSTNEQFFGPGTRLTVL.

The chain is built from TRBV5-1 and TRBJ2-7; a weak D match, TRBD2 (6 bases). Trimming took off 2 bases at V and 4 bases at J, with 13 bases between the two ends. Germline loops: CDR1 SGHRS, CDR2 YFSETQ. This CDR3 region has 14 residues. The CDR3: CASSFGGAAYEQYF. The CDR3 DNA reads TGCGCCAGCAGCTTCGGCGGGGCTGCTTACGAGCAGTACTTC.

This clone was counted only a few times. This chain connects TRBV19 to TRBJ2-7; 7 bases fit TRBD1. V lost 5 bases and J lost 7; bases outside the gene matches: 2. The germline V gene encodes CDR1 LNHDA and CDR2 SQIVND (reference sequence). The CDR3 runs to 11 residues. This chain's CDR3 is CASSRQGEQYF. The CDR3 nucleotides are TGTGCCAGTAGTCGACAGGGAGAGCAGTACTTC.

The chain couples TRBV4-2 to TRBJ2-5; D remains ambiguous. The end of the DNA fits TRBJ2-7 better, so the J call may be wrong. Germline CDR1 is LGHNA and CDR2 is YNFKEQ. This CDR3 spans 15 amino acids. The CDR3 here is CASSQEGGVGYEQYF. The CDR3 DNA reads TGTGCCAGCAGCCAAGAAGGCGGTGTTGGCTACGAGCAGTACTTC.

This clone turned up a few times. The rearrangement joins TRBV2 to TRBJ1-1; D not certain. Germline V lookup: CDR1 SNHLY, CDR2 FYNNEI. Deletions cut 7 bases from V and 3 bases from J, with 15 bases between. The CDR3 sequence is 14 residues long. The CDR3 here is CASTWRAEDTEAFF. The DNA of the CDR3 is TGTGCCAGCACCTGGAGGGCCGAGGACACTGAAGCTTTCTTT.

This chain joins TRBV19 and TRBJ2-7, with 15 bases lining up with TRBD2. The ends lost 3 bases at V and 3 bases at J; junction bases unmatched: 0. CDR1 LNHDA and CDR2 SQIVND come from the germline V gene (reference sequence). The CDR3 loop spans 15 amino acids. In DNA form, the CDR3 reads TGTGCCAGTAGTATGGGACTAGCGGGAGGCTACGAGCAGTACTTC. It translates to CASSMGLAGGYEQYF.

DNA of the CDR3: TGTGCCAGCAGCAAAAAAAGCAGAGAGTCTAGCGGAGACACCGGGGAGCTGTTTTTT. Its protein is CASSKKSRESSGDTGELFF. The rearrangement links TRBV21-1 to TRBJ2-2; TRBD2 reflects the table's D call only, with no check against the DNA. TRBV21-1 is marked as a pseudogene. This CDR3 has 19 amino acids.

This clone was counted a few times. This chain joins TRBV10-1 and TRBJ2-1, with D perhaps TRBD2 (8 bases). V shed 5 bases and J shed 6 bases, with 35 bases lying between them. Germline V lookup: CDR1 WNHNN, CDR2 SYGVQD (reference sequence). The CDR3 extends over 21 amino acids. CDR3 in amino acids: CASSPGGYNLAGVPGRNEQFF. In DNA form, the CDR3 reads TGCGCCAGCAGTCCAGGGGGTTATAACCTAGCGGGCGTACCCGGACGCAATGAGCAGTTCTTC.

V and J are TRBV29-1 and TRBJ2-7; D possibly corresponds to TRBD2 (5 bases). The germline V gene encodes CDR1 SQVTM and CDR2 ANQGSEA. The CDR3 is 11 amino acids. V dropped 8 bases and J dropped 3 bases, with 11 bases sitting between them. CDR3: CSPERVYEQYF. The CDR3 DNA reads TGCAGCCCGGAGAGGGTCTACGAGCAGTACTTC.

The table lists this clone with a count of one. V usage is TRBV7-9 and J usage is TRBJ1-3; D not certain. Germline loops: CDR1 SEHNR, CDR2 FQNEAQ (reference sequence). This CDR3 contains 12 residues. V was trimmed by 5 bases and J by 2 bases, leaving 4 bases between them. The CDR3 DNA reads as TGTGCCAGCAGCGGAACTGGAAACACCATATATTTT. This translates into CASSGTGNTIYF.

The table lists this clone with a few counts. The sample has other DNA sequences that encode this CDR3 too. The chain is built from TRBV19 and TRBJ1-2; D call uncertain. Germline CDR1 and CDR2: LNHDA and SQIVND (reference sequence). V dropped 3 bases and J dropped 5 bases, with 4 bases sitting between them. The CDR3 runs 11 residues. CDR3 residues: CASSIPYGYTF. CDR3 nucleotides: TGTGCCAGTAGTATTCCATATGGCTACACCTTC.